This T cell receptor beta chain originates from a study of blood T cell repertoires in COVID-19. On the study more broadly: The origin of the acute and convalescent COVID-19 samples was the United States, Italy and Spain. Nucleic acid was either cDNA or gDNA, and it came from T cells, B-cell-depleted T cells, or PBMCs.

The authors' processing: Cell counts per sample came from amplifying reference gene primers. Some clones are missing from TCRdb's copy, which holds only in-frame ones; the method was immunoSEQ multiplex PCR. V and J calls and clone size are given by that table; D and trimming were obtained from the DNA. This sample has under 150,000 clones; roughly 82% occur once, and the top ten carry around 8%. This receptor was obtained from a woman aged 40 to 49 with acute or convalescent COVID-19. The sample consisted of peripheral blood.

CDR3 sequence: CASSVGQNSNQPQHF. In nucleotides, the CDR3 is TGTGCCAGCAGCGTAGGACAAAATAGCAATCAGCCCCAGCATTTT. V gene TRBV9 combines with J gene TRBJ1-5; no firm D call. Trimming removed 0 bases at V and 0 bases at J, with 7 bases between. The germline CDR1 and CDR2 sequences are SGDLS and YYNGEE. CDR3 length equals 15 residues.